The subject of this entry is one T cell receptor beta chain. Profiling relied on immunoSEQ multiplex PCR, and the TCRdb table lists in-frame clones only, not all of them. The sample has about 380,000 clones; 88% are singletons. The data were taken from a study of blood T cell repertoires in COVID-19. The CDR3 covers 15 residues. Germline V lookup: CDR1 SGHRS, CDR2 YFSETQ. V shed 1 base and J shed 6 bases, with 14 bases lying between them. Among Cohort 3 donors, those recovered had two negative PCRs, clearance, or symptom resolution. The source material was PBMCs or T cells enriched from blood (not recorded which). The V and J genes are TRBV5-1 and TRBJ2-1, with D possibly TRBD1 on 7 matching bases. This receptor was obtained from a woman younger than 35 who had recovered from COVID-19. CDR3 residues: CASSLSQGGLNEQFF. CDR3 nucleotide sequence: TGCGCCAGCAGCTTGAGCCAGGGGGGTCTCAATGAGCAGTTCTTC.